This T cell receptor (beta chain) came from a study of response to subunit inactivated influenza vaccine. Study findings and constraints: That few new T cells are recruited by each seasonal influenza vaccination was the authors' suggestion.

The CDR3 sequence is 16 residues long. With V trimmed by 3 bases and J by 5 bases, 9 bases remained unmatched. For this clonotype: Its target is not known.

TCRdb re-derived calls from the RT-PCR reads in MiXCR, one entry per CDR3 protein. Of some 800,000 distinct CDR3 sequences in the sample, approximately 22% were seen once. V gene TRBV12-3 or TRBV12-4 combines with J gene TRBJ2-2, with 7 bases fitting TRBD2. Sequences were derived from PBMCs from blood, sampled less than 6 days after vaccination. The source of this sequence is a man between 45 and 60 years old who received an inactivated influenza vaccine. The CDR3 DNA reads as TGTGCCAGCAGTTTTCAGGCGGGAGACGGAACCGGGGAGCTGTTTTTT. This sequence encodes CASSFQAGDGTGELFF.